This T cell receptor (beta chain) was identified in a study of shared clonotypes between healthy human individuals. In the case of this clone: What it recognizes is unknown.

Study-wide results and limits: Tissues were not sampled, only blood, and their repertoires likely differ.

Trimming stripped 2 bases from V and 3 bases from J, with 7 bases between. The CDR3 is made up of 14 amino acids. CDR1 WSHSY and CDR2 SAAADI come from the germline V gene. Assay: immunoSEQ multiplex PCR; the TCRdb copy retains only in-frame clones and omits some. The sample consists of about 2.4 million clones, more than 80% of them appearing once. The receptor comes from a young man in good health. Sequencing used naive CD4+ T cells sorted from blood. This sample's subset: CD45RA+ positively selected. V and J are TRBV10-2 and TRBJ2-2, with a tentative D call TRBD2 (6 bases). This chain's CDR3 is CASSEPGDTGELFF. The CDR3 nucleotides are TGCGCCAGCAGTGAGCCGGGGGACACCGGGGAGCTGTTTTTT.